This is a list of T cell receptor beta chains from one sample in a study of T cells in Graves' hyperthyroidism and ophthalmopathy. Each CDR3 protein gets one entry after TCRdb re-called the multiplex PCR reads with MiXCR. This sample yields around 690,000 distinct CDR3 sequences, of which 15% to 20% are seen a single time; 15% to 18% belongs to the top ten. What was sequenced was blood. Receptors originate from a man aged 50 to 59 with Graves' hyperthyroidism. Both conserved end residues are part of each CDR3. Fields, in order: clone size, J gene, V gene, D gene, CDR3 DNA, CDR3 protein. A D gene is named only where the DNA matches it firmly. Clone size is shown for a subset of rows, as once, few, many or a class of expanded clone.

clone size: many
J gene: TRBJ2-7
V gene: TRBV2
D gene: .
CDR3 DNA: TGTGCCAGCAGTGAAGCGCTTCTTAGAGGGAACGAGCAGTACTTC
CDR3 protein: CASSEALLRGNEQYF

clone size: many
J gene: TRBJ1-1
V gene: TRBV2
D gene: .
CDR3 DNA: TGTGCCAGCAGTTCCCTTGACAGGTCCACTGAAGCTTTCTTT
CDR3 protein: CASSSLDRSTEAFF

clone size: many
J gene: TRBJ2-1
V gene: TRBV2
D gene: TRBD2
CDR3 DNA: TGTGCCAGAGGCGGACTAGCGGGTTACAATGAGCAGTTCTTC
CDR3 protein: CARGGLAGYNEQFF

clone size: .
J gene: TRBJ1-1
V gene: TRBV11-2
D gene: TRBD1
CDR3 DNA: TGTGCCAGCAGCTACTTCCAGGGGGAAATCAGTGCTGAAGCTTTCTTT
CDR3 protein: CASSYFQGEISAEAFF

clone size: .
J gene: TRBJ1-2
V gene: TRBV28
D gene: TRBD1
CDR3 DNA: TGTGCCAGCAGTTCGTCCCTACAGGGGATCGGCTACACCTTC
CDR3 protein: CASSSSLQGIGYTF

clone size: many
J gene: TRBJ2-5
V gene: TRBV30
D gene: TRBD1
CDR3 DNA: TGTGCCTGGAGTGTACAACAGGGGCGCACTGAGACCCAGTACTTC
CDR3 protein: CAWSVQQGRTETQYF

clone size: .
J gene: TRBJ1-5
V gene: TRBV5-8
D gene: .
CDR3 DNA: TGTGCCAGCAGCTTATCAGACAGTTATCAGCCCCAGCATTTT
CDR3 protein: CASSLSDSYQPQHF

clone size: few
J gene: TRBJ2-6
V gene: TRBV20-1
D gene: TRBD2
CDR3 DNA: TGCAGTGCTAGGCCTAGCGGGAGCCCTGGGGCCAACGTCCTGACTTTC
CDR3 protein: CSARPSGSPGANVLTF

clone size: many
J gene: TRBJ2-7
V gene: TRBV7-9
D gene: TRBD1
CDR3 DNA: TGTGCCAGCAATTCCCCGACAGGGAAACTTTACGAGCAGTACTTC
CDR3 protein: CASNSPTGKLYEQYF

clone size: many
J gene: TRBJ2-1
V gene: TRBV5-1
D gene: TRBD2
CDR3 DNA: TGCGCCAGCAAGATGCTAGCGGGCTCCTACAATGAGCAGTTCTTC
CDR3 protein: CASKMLAGSYNEQFF

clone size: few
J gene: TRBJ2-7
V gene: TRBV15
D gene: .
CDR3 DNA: TGTGCCACCAGCAGAGATCGGCGAGATTACGAGCAGTACTTC
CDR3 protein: CATSRDRRDYEQYF

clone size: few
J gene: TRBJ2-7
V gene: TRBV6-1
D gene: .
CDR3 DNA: TGTGCCAGCAGAAAACCTACTCCTAGCTCCTACGAGCAGTACTTC
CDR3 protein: CASRKPTPSSYEQYF

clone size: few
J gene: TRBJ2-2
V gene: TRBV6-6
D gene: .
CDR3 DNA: TGTGCCAGCAGTTACACCGGGGACACCGGGGAGCTGTTTTTT
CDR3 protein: CASSYTGDTGELFF

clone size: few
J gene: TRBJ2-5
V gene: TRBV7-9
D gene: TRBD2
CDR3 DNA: TGTGCCAGCAGCTTTTGGCTAGCGGGAGGAAAAGAGACCCAGTACTTC
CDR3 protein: CASSFWLAGGKETQYF

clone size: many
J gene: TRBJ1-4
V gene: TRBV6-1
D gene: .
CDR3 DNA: TGTGCCAGCAGGGGAGGGATAACTAATGAAAAACTGTTTTTT
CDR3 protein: CASRGGITNEKLFF

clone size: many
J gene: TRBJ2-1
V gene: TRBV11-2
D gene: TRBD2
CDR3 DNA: TGTGCCATCCGCGCTAGCGGGAGCTCCTACAATGAGCAGTTCTTC
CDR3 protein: CAIRASGSSYNEQFF

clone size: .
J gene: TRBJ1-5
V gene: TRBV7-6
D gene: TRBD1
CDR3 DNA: TGTGCCAGCAGCTTAGGGGGGACAGGGGGCTCGTCGAATCAGCCCCAGCATTTT
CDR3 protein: CASSLGGTGGSSNQPQHF

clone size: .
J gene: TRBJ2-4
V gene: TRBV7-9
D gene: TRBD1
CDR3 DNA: TGTGCCACCGACCTAAAACAGGGGGCCAAAAACATTCAGTACTTC
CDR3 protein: CATDLKQGAKNIQYF

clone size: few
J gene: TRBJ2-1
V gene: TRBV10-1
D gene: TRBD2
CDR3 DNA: TGCGCCAGCAGTGAGAGCGGGAAGGCGAATGAGCAGTTCTTC
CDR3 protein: CASSESGKANEQFF

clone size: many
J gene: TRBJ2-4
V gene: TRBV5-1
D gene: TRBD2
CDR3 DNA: TGCGCCAGCAGCCCGGGACTAGCGGGAGCCAAAAACATTCAGTACTTC
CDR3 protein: CASSPGLAGAKNIQYF

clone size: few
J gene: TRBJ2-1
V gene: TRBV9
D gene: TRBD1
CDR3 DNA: TGTGCCAGCAGCGTAGAAGGGACAGGGTTTAGTAGGAAGGTGAATGAGCAGTTCTTC
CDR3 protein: CASSVEGTGFSRKVNEQFF

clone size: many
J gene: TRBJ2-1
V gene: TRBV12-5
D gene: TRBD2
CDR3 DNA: TGTGCTAGTGGTTTAGGAGGGGAGGGCAACAATGAGCAGTTCTTC
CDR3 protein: CASGLGGEGNNEQFF

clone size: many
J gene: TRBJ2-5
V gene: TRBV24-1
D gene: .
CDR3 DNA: TGTGCCACCAGTGATTTGTTTAGTGAGACCCAGTACTTC
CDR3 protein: CATSDLFSETQYF

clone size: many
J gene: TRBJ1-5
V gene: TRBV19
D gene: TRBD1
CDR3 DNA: TGTGCCAGTAGTATGACAGGGCCTAGCCAGCCCCAGCATTTT
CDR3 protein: CASSMTGPSQPQHF

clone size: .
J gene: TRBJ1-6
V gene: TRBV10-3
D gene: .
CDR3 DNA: TGTGCCATCAGTCTCCAGGAATCTAGGACACCCCTCCACTTT
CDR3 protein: CAISLQESRTPLHF

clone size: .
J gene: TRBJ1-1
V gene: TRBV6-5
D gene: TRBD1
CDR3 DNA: TGTGCCAGCAGTTACGAGGTCGGGACAGGGAAGAACACTGAAGCTTTCTTT
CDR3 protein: CASSYEVGTGKNTEAFF

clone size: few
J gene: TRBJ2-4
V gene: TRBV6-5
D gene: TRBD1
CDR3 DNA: TGTGCCAGCAGCTATGACAGGGGGCGGAAAAACATTCAGTACTTC
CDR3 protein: CASSYDRGRKNIQYF

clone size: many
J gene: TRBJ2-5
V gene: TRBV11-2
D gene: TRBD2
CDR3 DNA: TGTGCCAGCAGCCCTCCGGGACTAGCGGGAAGATTCGAGACCCAGTACTTC
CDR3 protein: CASSPPGLAGRFETQYF

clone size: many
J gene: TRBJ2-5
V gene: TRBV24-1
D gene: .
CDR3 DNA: TGTGCCACCAGTGATATGGGACCAATAGAGACCCAGTACTTC
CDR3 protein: CATSDMGPIETQYF

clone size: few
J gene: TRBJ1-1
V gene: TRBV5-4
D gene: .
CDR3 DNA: TGTGCCAGCACCTTTGGAGCAATGAACACTGAAGCTTTCTTT
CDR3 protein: CASTFGAMNTEAFF

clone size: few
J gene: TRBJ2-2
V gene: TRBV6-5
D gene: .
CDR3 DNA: TGTGCCAGCACGTACGCGAACACCGGGGAGCTGTTTTTT
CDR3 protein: CASTYANTGELFF

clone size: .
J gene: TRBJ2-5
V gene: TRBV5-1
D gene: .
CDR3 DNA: TGCGCCAGCAGCCCCACAGAGTCAGGTGGAGAGACCCAGTACTTC
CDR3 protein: CASSPTESGGETQYF

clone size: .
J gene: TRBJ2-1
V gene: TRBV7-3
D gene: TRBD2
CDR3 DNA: TGTGCCAGCAGCCCGGTCAGCGGGAGCTCCTACAATGAGCAGTCCTTC
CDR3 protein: CASSPVSGSSYNEQSF

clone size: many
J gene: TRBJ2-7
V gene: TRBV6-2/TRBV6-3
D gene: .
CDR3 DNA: TGTGCCAGCAATCCGGGGTTCTCCTACGAGCAGTACTTC
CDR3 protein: CASNPGFSYEQYF

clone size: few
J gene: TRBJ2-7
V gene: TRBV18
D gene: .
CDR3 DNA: TGTGCCAGCTCACCACCGTGGTCTTCGGGCGAGCAGTACTTC
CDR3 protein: CASSPPWSSGEQYF

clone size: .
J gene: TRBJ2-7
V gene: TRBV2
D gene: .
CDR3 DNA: TGTGCCAGCAGCTCCGGGATCAACTCCTACGAGCAGTACTTC
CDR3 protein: CASSSGINSYEQYF

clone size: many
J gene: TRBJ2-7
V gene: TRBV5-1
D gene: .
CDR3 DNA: TGCGCCAGCAGCTTGGTTGGAGGGGCCACTTCCGAGCAGTACTTC
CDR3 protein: CASSLVGGATSEQYF

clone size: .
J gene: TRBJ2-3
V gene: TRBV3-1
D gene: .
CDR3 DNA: TGTGCCAGCAGCCCCAAATACGTGGGCTCCCACACAGATACGCAGTATTTT
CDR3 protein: CASSPKYVGSHTDTQYF

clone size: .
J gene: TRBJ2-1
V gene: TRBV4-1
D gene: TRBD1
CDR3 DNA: TGCGCCAGCAGCCATCCGGACAGGGCATTCAATGAGCAGTTCTTC
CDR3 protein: CASSHPDRAFNEQFF

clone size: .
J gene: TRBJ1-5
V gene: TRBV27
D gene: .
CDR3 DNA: TGTGCCAGCAGTTATAGCAGTCAGCCCCAGCATTTT
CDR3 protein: CASSYSSQPQHF

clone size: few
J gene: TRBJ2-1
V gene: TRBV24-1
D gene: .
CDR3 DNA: TGTGCCACCACGGACTATACAAATGAGCAGTTCTTC
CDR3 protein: CATTDYTNEQFF

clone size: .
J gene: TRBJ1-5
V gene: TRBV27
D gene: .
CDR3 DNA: TGTGCCAGCAGTGAATTGCAGGGATATCAGCCCCAGCATTTT
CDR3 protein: CASSELQGYQPQHF

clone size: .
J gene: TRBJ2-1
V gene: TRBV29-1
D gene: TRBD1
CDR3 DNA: TGCAGCGTTGAGCTCAACAGGGGCGGCAATGAGCAGTTCTTC
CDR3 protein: CSVELNRGGNEQFF

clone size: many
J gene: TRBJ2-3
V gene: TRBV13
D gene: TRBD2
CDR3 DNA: TGTGCCAGCAGCTTACCAGCGGGAGCCTCAGATACGCAGTATTTT
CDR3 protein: CASSLPAGASDTQYF

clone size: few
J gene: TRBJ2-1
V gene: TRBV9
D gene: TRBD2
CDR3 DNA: TGTGCCAGCAGCGTAGCGGGACTAGCGGGACACAATGAGCAGTTCTTC
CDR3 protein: CASSVAGLAGHNEQFF

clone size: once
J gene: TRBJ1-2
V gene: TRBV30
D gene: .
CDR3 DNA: TGTGCCTGGAGTGTGCGGGTACTTGGCTACACCTTC
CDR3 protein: CAWSVRVLGYTF

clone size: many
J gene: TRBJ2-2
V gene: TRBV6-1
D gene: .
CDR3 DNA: TGTGCCAGCAGTGAAGTCGGCAGGATCGCCACCGGGGAGCTGTTTTTT
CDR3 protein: CASSEVGRIATGELFF

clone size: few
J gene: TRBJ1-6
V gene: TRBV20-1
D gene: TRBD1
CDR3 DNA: TGCAGTGCTAGTCCGGACAGGGTGGTTTCGCCCCTCCACTTT
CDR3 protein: CSASPDRVVSPLHF